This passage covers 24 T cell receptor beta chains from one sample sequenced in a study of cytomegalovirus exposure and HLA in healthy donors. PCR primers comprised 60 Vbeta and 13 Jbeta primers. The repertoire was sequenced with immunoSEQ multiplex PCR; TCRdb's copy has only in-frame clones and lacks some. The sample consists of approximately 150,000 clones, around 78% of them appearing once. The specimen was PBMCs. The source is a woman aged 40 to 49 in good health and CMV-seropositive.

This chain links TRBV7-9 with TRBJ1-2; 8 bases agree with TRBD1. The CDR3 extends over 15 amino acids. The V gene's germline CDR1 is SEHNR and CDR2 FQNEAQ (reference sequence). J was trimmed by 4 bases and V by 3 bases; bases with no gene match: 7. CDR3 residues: CASSLGRTGSYGYTF. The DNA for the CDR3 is TGTGCCAGCAGCTTGGGGAGGACAGGGTCCTATGGCTACACCTTC. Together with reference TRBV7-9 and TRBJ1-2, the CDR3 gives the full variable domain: DTGVSQNPRHKITKRGQNVTFRCDPISEHNRLYWYRQTLGQGPEFLTYFQNEAQLEKSRLLSDRFSAERPKGSFSTLEIQRTEQGDSAMYLCASSLGRTGSYGYTFGSGTRLTVV.

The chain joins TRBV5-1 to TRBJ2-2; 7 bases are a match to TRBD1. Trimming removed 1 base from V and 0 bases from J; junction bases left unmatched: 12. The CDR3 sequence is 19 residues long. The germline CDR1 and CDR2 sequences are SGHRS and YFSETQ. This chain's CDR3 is CASSLRGQSFPANTGELFF. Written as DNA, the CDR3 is TGCGCCAGCAGCTTGCGGGGACAGTCTTTTCCTGCGAACACCGGGGAGCTGTTTTTT.

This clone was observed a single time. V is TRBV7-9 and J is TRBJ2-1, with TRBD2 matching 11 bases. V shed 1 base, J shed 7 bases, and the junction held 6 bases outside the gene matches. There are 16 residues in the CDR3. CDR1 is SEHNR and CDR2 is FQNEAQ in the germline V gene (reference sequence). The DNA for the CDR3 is TGTGCCAGCAGCTTAGTAGCGGGGGGGCCTCGGAATGAGCAGTTCTTC. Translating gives CASSLVAGGPRNEQFF.

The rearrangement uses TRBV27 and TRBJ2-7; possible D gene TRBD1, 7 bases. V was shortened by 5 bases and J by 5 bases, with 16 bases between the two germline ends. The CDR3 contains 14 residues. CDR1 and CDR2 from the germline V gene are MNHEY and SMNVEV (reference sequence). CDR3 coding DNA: TGTGCCAGCAGTAAGCCAGGGGGGTTGAACGAGCAGTACTTC. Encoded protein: CASSKPGGLNEQYF.

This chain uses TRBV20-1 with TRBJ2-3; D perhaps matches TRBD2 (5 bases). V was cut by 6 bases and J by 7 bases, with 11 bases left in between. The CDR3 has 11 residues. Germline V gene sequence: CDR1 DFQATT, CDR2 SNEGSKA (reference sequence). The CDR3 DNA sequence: TGCAGTGCCCCCGGGGTAAATACGCAGTATTTT. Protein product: CSAPGVNTQYF.

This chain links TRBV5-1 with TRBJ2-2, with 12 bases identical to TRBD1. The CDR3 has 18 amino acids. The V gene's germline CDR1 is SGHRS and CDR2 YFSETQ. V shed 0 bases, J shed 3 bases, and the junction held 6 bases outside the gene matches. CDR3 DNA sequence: TGCGCCAGCAGCTTGGAAGGGACAGGGGGCCCCGACACCGGGGAGCTGTTTTTT. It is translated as CASSLEGTGGPDTGELFF.

The CDR3: CAWRGGHRDTEAFF. CDR3 sequence (DNA): TGTGCCTGGAGGGGGGGGCACAGGGACACTGAAGCTTTCTTT. The chain joins TRBV30 to TRBJ1-1; D perhaps matches TRBD1 (6 bases). CDR1 is GTSNPN and CDR2 is SVGIG in the germline V gene (reference sequence). The CDR3 covers 14 residues. V was trimmed by 3 bases and J by 3 bases, leaving 14 bases between them.

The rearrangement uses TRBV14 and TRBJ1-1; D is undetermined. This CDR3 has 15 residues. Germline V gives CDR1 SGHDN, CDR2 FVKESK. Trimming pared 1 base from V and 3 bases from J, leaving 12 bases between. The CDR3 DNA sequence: TGTGCCAGCAGCCAAGCGTCAGCGGAGTACACTGAAGCTTTCTTT. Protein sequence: CASSQASAEYTEAFF.

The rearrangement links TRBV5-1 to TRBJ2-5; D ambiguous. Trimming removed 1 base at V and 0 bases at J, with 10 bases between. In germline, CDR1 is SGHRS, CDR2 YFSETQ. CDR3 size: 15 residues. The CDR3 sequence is CASSLSLQYQETQYF. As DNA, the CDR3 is TGCGCCAGCAGCTTGTCTCTCCAGTACCAAGAGACCCAGTACTTC.

The CDR3 region has the DNA TGTGCCAGCAGCGCGCTTTATGAGCAGTTCTTC. Translated, it gives CASSALYEQFF. The rearrangement joins TRBV11-2 to TRBJ2-1; D not certain. V was shortened by 5 bases and J by 8 bases, with 7 bases between the two germline ends. In germline, CDR1 is SGHAT, CDR2 FQNNGV. The CDR3 is 11 amino acids. Drawing the rest from reference TRBV11-2 and TRBJ2-1, the complete variable domain is EAGVAQSPRYKIIEKRQSVAFWCNPISGHATLYWYQQILGQGPKLLIQFQNNGVVDDSQLPKDRFSAERLKGVDSTLKIQPAKLEDSAVYLCASSALYEQFFGPGTRLTVL.

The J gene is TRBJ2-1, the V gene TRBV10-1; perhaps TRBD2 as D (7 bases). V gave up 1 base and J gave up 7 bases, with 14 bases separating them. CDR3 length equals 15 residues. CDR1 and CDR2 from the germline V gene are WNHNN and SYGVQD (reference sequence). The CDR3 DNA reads TGCGCCAGCAGTGAGTGGGGGGGCCGAGGAAATGAGCAGTTCTTC. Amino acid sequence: CASSEWGGRGNEQFF.

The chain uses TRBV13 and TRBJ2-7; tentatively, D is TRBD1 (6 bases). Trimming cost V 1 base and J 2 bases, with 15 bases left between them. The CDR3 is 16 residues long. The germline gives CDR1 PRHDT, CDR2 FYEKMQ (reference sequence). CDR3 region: CASSLAETGDAYEQYF. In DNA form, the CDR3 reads TGTGCCAGCAGCTTAGCGGAGACAGGCGACGCCTACGAGCAGTACTTC. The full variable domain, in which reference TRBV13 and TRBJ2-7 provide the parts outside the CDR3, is AAGVIQSPRHLIKEKRETATLKCYPIPRHDTVYWYQQGPGQDPQFLISFYEKMQSDKGSIPDRFSAQQFSDYHSELNMSSLELGDSALYFCASSLAETGDAYEQYFGPGTRLTVT.

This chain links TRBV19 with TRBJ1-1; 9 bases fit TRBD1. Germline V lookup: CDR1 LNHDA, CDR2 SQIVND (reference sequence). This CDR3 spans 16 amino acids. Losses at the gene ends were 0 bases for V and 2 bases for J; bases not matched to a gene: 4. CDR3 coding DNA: TGTGCCAGTAGTATAGATACGGGACAGGGTAACACTGAAGCTTTCTTT. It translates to CASSIDTGQGNTEAFF.

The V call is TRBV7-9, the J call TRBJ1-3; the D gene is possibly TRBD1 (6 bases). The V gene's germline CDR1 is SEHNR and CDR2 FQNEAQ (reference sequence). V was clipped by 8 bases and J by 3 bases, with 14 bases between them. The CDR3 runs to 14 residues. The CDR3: CASGIARGGNTIYF. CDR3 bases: TGTGCCAGCGGAATCGCCAGGGGTGGAAACACCATATATTTT.

This CDR3 reads CASSHPRGGETQYF. CDR3 nucleotide sequence: TGTGCCAGCAGTCACCCCCGGGGGGGGGAGACCCAGTACTTC. This chain uses TRBV27 with TRBJ2-5, with 8 bases aligning to TRBD2. J lost 5 bases, V lost 5 bases, and 7 bases had no gene match. The CDR3 length is 14 residues. CDR1 and CDR2 from the germline V gene are MNHEY and SMNVEV (reference sequence).

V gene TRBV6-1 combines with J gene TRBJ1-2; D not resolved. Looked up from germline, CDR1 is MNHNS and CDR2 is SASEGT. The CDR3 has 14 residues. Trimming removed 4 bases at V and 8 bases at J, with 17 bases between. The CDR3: CASSGRLNTGGYTF. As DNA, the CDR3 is TGTGCCAGCAGTGGCCGCCTGAATACGGGAGGCTACACCTTC.

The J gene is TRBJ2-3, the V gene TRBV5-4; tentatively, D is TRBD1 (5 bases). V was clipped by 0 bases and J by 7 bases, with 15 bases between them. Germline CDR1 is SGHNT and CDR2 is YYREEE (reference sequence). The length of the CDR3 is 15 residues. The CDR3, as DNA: TGTGCCAGCAGCTTGGTTGGCAGGGCAACCCATACGCAGTATTTT. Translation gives CASSLVGRATHTQYF.

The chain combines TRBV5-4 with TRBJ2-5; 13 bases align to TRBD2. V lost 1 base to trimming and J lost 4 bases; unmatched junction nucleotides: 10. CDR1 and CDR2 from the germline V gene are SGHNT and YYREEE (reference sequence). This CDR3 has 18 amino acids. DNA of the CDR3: TGTGCCAGCAGCTTGTTTACTAGCGGGGGGGGGTATCGAGAGACCCAGTACTTC. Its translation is CASSLFTSGGGYRETQYF.

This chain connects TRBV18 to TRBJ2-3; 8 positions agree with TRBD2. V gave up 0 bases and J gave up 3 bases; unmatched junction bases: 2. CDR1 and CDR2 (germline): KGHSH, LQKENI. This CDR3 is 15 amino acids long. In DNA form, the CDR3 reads TGTGCCAGCTCACCACCGAGCGGGGGAACAGATACGCAGTATTTT. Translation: CASSPPSGGTDTQYF.

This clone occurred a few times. Here the CDR3 reads CASSPRTNNEQFF. CDR3 DNA: TGTGCCAGCAGCCCTCGGACTAACAATGAGCAGTTCTTC. V gene TRBV7-3 combines with J gene TRBJ2-1; D perhaps matches TRBD2 (6 bases). The CDR3 sequence is 13 residues long. CDR1 and CDR2 (germline): SGHTA, FQGTGA. V shed 5 bases and J shed 5 bases, with 10 bases lying between them.

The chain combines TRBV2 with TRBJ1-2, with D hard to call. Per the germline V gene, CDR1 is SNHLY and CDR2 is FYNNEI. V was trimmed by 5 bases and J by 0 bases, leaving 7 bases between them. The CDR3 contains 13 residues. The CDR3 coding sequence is TGTGCCAGCAGTTCCTCTGCTAACTATGGCTACACCTTC. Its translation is CASSSSANYGYTF.

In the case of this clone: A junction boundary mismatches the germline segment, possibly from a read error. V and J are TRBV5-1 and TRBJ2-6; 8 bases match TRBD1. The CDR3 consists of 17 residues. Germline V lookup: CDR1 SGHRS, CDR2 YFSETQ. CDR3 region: CASSFGVRGLGANGLTF. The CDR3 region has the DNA TGCGCCAGCAGCTTTGGGGTCAGGGGGCTTGGGGCCAACGGCCTGACTTTC.

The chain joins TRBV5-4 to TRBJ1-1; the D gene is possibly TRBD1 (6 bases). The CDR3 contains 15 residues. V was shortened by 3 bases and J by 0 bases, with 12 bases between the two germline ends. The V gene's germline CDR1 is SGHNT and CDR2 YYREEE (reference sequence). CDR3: CASSSGVSMNTEAFF. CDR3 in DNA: TGTGCCAGCAGCTCAGGGGTGTCCATGAACACTGAAGCTTTCTTT.

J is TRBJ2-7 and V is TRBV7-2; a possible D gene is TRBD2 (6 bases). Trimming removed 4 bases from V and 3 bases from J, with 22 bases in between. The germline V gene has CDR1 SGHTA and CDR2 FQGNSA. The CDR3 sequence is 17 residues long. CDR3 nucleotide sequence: TGTGCCAGCAGCTCGCGACCCTGGGTGGAGGGCGACTACGAGCAGTACTTC. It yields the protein CASSSRPWVEGDYEQYF.